This T cell receptor (beta chain) was recovered during a study of cytomegalovirus exposure and HLA in healthy donors. About this clone: The antigen remains unidentified.

Whole-study findings and limits: Most TCR sequences showed up rarely, but some public TCRs showed up in many donors. Per a later analysis, HLA-associated TCR beta chains showed more clonal expansion than other, equally common TCR beta chains. TRBV6-2, TRBV6-3 and other indistinguishable V segments were excluded.

PCR primers comprised 60 Vbeta and 13 Jbeta primers. Sequencing used immunoSEQ multiplex PCR; TCRdb keeps in-frame clones, though not all of them. The profile covers about 200,000 clones, with roughly 83% appearing a single time and around 0.4% taken by the ten largest. At the time of sampling, donors were nominally healthy, though unrecorded immune exposures were likely. The CDR3 is 15 amino acids. With V trimmed by 3 bases and J by 3 bases, 6 bases remained unmatched. In germline, CDR1 is SGHNT, CDR2 YENEEA. The sequenced sample consisted of PBMCs. This TCR came from a male donor in good health and CMV-seropositive. This chain joins TRBV11-3 and TRBJ2-7; 9 bases line up with TRBD2. The CDR3, as DNA: TGTGCCAGCAGCTTGGAGCGGGGGGCATACTACGAGCAGTACTTC. Encoded protein: CASSLERGAYYEQYF.